These 24 T cell receptor beta chains share one sample of origin, sequenced in a study of blood T cell repertoires in COVID-19. Repertoires were generated with immunoSEQ multiplex PCR, while TCRdb's copy carries only in-frame clones and drops some. The table records around 300,000 clones, roughly 90% of them present only once. The sequenced sample consisted of peripheral blood. These receptors came from a young man with active or convalescent COVID-19.

V usage is TRBV6-2 or TRBV6-3 and J usage is TRBJ2-7, with D maybe TRBD2 (5 bases). Germline values: CDR1 MNHEY, CDR2 SVGEGT. V lost 5 bases to trimming and J lost 0 bases, with 14 bases between them. The CDR3 consists of 15 residues. This chain's CDR3 is CASSPRAGNSYEQYF. In DNA form, the CDR3 reads TGTGCCAGCAGTCCCCGTGCCGGGAACTCCTACGAGCAGTACTTC.

The chain is built from TRBV14 and TRBJ2-5; 9 nucleotides align to TRBD1. Germline-derived CDR1 and CDR2 are SGHDN and FVKESK. V gave up 0 bases and J gave up 4 bases; unmatched junction bases: 6. The CDR3 spans 16 residues. The CDR3 sequence is CASSQDSRTGVETQYF. CDR3 nucleotides: TGTGCCAGCAGCCAAGATAGCAGGACAGGGGTAGAGACCCAGTACTTC.

V is TRBV7-7 and J is TRBJ2-1, with 9 bases matching TRBD2. Trimming cost V 0 bases and J 9 bases; bases outside gene matches: 6. This CDR3 comprises 15 residues. Germline V lookup: CDR1 SSHAT, CDR2 FNYEAQ (reference sequence). This chain's CDR3 is CASSLAGGGAAEQFF. In DNA, the CDR3 is TGTGCCAGCAGCTTAGCTGGCGGGGGGGCCGCTGAGCAGTTCTTC.

J is TRBJ2-1 and V is TRBV9; 10 positions agree with TRBD2. The V gene end was trimmed by 0 bases and the J gene end by 7 bases; junction bases not matched to a gene: 4. The CDR3 is 15 amino acids. Per germline, CDR1 SGDLS and CDR2 YYNGEE. DNA for the CDR3: TGTGCCAGCAGCGTAGTCCTAGCGGGAGTAAATGAGCAGTTCTTC. Translating it yields CASSVVLAGVNEQFF.

The chain links TRBV19 to TRBJ1-5; the D gene is possibly TRBD1 (5 bases). The CDR3 length is 17 residues. The germline V gene has CDR1 LNHDA and CDR2 SQIVND (reference sequence). The V end lost 3 bases, the J end lost 0 bases, and 15 bases lay between the germline ends. This CDR3 is CASSIRGGRHSNQPQHF. In nucleotides, the CDR3 is TGTGCCAGTAGTATTCGGGGGGGACGGCATAGCAATCAGCCCCAGCATTTT.

V and J are TRBV10-2 and TRBJ1-2, with no clear D. V dropped 3 bases and J dropped 6 bases, with 17 bases sitting between them. This CDR3 is built from 15 residues. Germline values: CDR1 WSHSY, CDR2 SAAADI. Here the CDR3 DNA reads TGCGCCAGCAGTGACCCGGCGAGGGCCGGGGATGGCTACACCTTC. It is translated as CASSDPARAGDGYTF.

The chain is built from TRBV7-6 and TRBJ2-2; D is unclear. Germline lookup yields CDR1 SGHVS and CDR2 FNYEAQ. The CDR3 runs to 17 residues. V gave up 5 bases and J gave up 0 bases, with 16 bases separating them. CDR3 loop: CASSPLHGLPNTGELFF. The CDR3 coding sequence is TGTGCCAGCAGCCCACTGCACGGGTTGCCGAACACCGGGGAGCTGTTTTTT.

This chain connects TRBV29-1 to TRBJ2-5, with D possibly being TRBD2 (6 bases). The V end lost 0 bases, the J end lost 7 bases, and 15 bases lay between the germline ends. The V gene's germline CDR1 is SQVTM and CDR2 ANQGSEA. This CDR3 has 14 amino acids. In DNA, the CDR3 is TGCAGCGTTGAAGATGGGACGCGGCGGGGGACCCAGTACTTC. It is translated as CSVEDGTRRGTQYF.

The chain is built from TRBV2 and TRBJ2-7; D is possibly TRBD1 (5 bases). Germline loops: CDR1 SNHLY, CDR2 FYNNEI. V dropped 7 bases and J dropped 1 base, with 8 bases sitting between them. This CDR3 comprises 12 residues. CDR3 sequence reads: CASKGNSYEQYF. CDR3 nucleotides: TGTGCCAGCAAGGGGAATTCCTACGAGCAGTACTTC. The whole variable domain, filled in from reference TRBV2 and TRBJ2-7, reads EPEVTQTPSHQVTQMGQEVILRCVPISNHLYFYWYRQILGQKVEFLVSFYNNEISEKSEIFDDQFSVERPDGSNFTLKIRSTKLEDSAMYFCASKGNSYEQYFGPGTRLTVT.

As regards this clone: A read error may account for a junction end that differs from germline. The chain combines TRBV6-2 or TRBV6-3 with TRBJ1-2, with TRBD1 matching 7 bases. Germline V lookup: CDR1 MNHEY, CDR2 SVGEGT. The CDR3 sequence is 11 residues long. For the CDR3, the DNA is TGTGCCAGCAGTGACCGACAGGGTCGTTCCTTC. It translates to CASSDRQGRSF.

The rearrangement links TRBV4-2 to TRBJ2-1; TRBD2 aligns across 11 bases. The CDR3 has 16 residues. Unmatched junction bases numbered 7, after V lost 4 bases and J lost 5 bases. Germline V gene sequence: CDR1 LGHNA, CDR2 YNFKEQ. CDR3 region: CASSRPLAGVDNEQFF. Here the CDR3 DNA reads TGTGCCAGCAGCCGGCCACTAGCGGGAGTCGACAATGAGCAGTTCTTC.

The chain links TRBV5-1 to TRBJ1-1, with 7 bases fitting TRBD1. The ends lost 3 bases at V and 0 bases at J; junction bases unmatched: 8. CDR3 length: 16 amino acids. Per the germline V gene, CDR1 is SGHRS and CDR2 is YFSETQ. The CDR3 DNA follows: TGCGCCAGCAGCTCCGGGACAGCCTCAATGAACACTGAAGCTTTCTTT. This encodes CASSSGTASMNTEAFF.

The chain employs TRBV7-9 and TRBJ2-5; D possibly corresponds to TRBD2 (5 bases). Germline loops: CDR1 SEHNR, CDR2 FQNEAQ (reference sequence). CDR3 size: 15 residues. Trimming stripped 4 bases from V and 5 bases from J, with 17 bases between. CDR3 protein: CASSSPGEGRETQYF. CDR3 DNA: TGTGCCAGCAGCTCGCCCGGAGAGGGTAGGGAGACCCAGTACTTC.

The rearrangement links TRBV2 to TRBJ2-7, with TRBD1 matching over 8 bases. Germline V CDR1 and CDR2: SNHLY, FYNNEI. The trim removed 10 bases at V and 2 bases at J, leaving 13 bases unmatched. The CDR3 is made up of 15 amino acids. The CDR3 sequence: CATRTGTGFTYEQYF. Written as DNA, the CDR3 is TGTGCCACCCGTACCGGGACAGGTTTCACCTACGAGCAGTACTTC.

This chain joins TRBV24-1 and TRBJ1-1; D remains unclear. This CDR3 contains 14 residues. Trimming cost V 9 bases and J 3 bases, with 16 bases left between them. CDR1 is KGHDR and CDR2 is SFDVKD in the germline V gene. DNA of the CDR3: TGTGCCACCCGTGGGCCCGGGTGGGACACTGAAGCTTTCTTT. Translation: CATRGPGWDTEAFF.

This rearrangement joins TRBV11-2 to TRBJ2-1; 14 bases are shared with TRBD2. Germline V gene data show CDR1 as SGHAT and CDR2 as FQNNGV. CDR3 length equals 15 residues. Trimming cost V 5 bases and J 7 bases; bases outside gene matches: 4. The CDR3 DNA reads TGTGCCAGCAGCGAAGGACTAGCGGGGGGAAATGAGCAGTTCTTC. Amino acids: CASSEGLAGGNEQFF.

This clone has only one observation. V gene TRBV15 combines with J gene TRBJ1-1; 7 positions agree with TRBD1. This CDR3 is 14 amino acids long. Germline trimming cut 0 bases from V and 5 bases from J; bases unmatched to any gene: 3. Per the germline V gene, CDR1 is LNHNV and CDR2 is YYDKDF (reference sequence). The CDR3 reads CATSRETGRTEAFF. CDR3 nucleotides: TGTGCCACCAGCAGAGAGACAGGGAGGACTGAAGCTTTCTTT.

V gene TRBV5-1 combines with J gene TRBJ1-1, with 9 bases identical to TRBD1. The V gene end was trimmed by 4 bases and the J gene end by 4 bases; junction bases not matched to a gene: 8. Germline assignment: CDR1 SGHRS and CDR2 YFSETQ. The CDR3 has 15 residues. Written as DNA, the CDR3 is TGCGCCAGCAGCCCAGGACAGGGGCGGAGCACTGAAGCTTTCTTT. Its protein product is CASSPGQGRSTEAFF.

In this sample, this clone turned up once. This chain links TRBV27 with TRBJ2-1; 8 bases line up with TRBD2. The germline V gene encodes CDR1 MNHEY and CDR2 SMNVEV (reference sequence). CDR3 length: 16 residues. V lost 3 bases, J lost 6 bases, and 10 bases stayed unmatched. As DNA, the CDR3 is TGTGCCAGCAGTTTTGGTCGGACTAGCTTGCTCAATGAGCAGTTCTTC. It translates to CASSFGRTSLLNEQFF.

The chain couples TRBV7-9 to TRBJ2-3; D is unresolved. Germline V lookup: CDR1 SEHNR, CDR2 FQNEAQ (reference sequence). The CDR3 contains 13 residues. With 5 bases removed from V and 3 bases from J, the gap between germline ends came to 9 bases. CDR3 amino acids: CASSPPVTDTQYF. CDR3 in DNA: TGTGCCAGCAGCCCACCGGTGACAGATACGCAGTATTTT. The variable domain in full, completed from reference TRBV7-9 and TRBJ2-3, reads DTGVSQNPRHKITKRGQNVTFRCDPISEHNRLYWYRQTLGQGPEFLTYFQNEAQLEKSRLLSDRFSAERPKGSFSTLEIQRTEQGDSAMYLCASSPPVTDTQYFGPGTRLTVL.

The V call is TRBV11-1, the J call TRBJ1-4, with a possible D match to TRBD1 (5 bases). Germline-derived CDR1 and CDR2 are SGHAT and FQDESV (reference sequence). Trimming removed 5 bases from V and 7 bases from J, with 20 bases in between. The length of the CDR3 is 16 residues. The chain's CDR3 is CASSRRQKGLGEKLFF. CDR3 sequence (DNA): TGTGCCAGCAGCCGCCGACAGAAAGGTCTAGGTGAAAAACTGTTTTTT. Drawing the rest from reference TRBV11-1 and TRBJ1-4, the complete variable domain is EAEVAQSPRYKITEKSQAVAFWCDPISGHATLYWYRQILGQGPELLVQFQDESVVDDSQLPKDRFSAERLKGVDSTLKIQPAELGDSAMYLCASSRRQKGLGEKLFFGSGTQLSVL.

This chain connects TRBV3-1 (or the pseudogene TRBV3-2) to TRBJ1-5; TRBD1 is a possible D gene (5 bases). This CDR3 contains 14 residues. Germline values: CDR1 LGHDT, CDR2 YNNKEL (reference sequence). The ends were cut back, 6 bases at V and 1 base at J, with 10 bases in the middle. The CDR3 DNA is TGTGCCAGCAGTAAGACAGAAAGCAATCAGCCCCAGCATTTT. It codes for CASSKTESNQPQHF.

This chain uses TRBV7-2 with TRBJ1-3; D is unclear. Trimming removed 5 bases from V and 5 bases from J, with 10 bases in between. Germline loops: CDR1 SGHTA, CDR2 FQGNSA. This CDR3 comprises 13 residues. The CDR3 DNA reads as TGTGCCAGCAGCCCGCCGGGGAGAAACACCATATATTTT. Its translation: CASSPPGRNTIYF. The variable domain in full, with the rest retrieved from reference TRBV7-2 and TRBJ1-3, is GAGVSQSPSNKVTEKGKDVELRCDPISGHTALYWYRQSLGQGLEFLIYFQGNSAPDKSGLPSDRFSAERTGGSVSTLTIQRTQQEDSAVYLCASSPPGRNTIYFGEGSWLTVV.

The rearrangement links TRBV6-5 to TRBJ1-1; D gene ambiguous. CDR3 length equals 13 residues. Trimming left V 7 bases short and J 3 bases short, with 12 bases between. Germline values: CDR1 MNHEY, CDR2 SVGAGI. This chain's CDR3 is CASTRGAYTEAFF. Here the CDR3 DNA reads TGTGCCAGCACCCGGGGAGCCTACACTGAAGCTTTCTTT.